This record looks at one TCR beta chain sequence and its context. Antigen specificity is unknown. This record belongs to a study of T cells after yellow fever vaccination. Study overall: Fractions low in cell number were prepared with SMART-Seq v4 Ultra Low Input.

TCRdb processed the 5' RACE reads anew with MiXCR; each CDR3 protein has one entry. The sample lists fewer than 450,000 distinct CDR3 sequences; roughly 8.3% were seen once. The CDR3 sequence is 17 residues long. The V gene's germline CDR1 is MNHEY and CDR2 SMNVEV (reference sequence). J lost 5 bases, V lost 8 bases, and 15 bases had no gene match. Study-wide points: Contaminants from the bulk population, in the form of abundant clonotypes, could be found in FACS-sorted repertoires. Re-detected after boosting: most primary clones, 96% of CD4 and 88% of CD8. CD4 and CD8 compartments shared a small share of clonotypes.

The sequence was obtained from a man younger than 35 who received the YFV17D yellow fever vaccine. The source material was PBMCs, sampled approximately 47 days after the first yellow fever vaccination. The V call is TRBV27, the J call TRBJ2-2; 9 positions match TRBD2. The CDR3 DNA follows: TGTGCCAGCCGGGATCAGGGTGGCGGGGGGGCGACCGGGGAGCTGTTTTTT. Translated, it gives CASRDQGGGGATGELFF.